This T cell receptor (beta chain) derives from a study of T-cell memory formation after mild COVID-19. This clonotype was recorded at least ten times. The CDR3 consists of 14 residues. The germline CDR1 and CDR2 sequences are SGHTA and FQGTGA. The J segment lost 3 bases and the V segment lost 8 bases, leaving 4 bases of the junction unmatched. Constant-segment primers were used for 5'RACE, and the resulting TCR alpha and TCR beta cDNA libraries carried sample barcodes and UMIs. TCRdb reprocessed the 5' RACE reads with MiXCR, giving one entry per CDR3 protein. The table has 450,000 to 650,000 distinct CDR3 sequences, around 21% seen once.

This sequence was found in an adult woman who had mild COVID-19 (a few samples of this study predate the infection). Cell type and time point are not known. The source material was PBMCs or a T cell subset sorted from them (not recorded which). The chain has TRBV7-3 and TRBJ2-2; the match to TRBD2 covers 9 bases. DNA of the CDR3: TGTGCCAGCGCTAGCGGGATAGACACCGGGGAGCTGTTTTTT. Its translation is CASASGIDTGELFF.